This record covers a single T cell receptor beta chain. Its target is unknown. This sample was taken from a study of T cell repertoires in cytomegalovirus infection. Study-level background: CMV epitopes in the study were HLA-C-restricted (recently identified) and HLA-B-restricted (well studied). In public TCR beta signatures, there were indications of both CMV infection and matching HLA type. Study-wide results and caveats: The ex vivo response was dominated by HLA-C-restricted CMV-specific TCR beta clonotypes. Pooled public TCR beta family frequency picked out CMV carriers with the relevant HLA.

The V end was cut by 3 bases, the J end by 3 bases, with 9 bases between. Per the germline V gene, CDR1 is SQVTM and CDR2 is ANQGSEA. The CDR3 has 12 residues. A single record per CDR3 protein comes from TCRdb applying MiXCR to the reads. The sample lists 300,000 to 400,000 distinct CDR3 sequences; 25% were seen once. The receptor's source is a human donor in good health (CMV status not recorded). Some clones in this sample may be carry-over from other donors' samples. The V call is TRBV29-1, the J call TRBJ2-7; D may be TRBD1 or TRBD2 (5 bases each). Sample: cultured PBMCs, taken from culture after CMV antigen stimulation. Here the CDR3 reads CSVDLGDYEQYF. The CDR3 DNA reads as TGCAGCGTTGATCTGGGGGACTACGAGCAGTACTTC.